This T cell receptor beta chain was sequenced in a study of T cell responses to AZD1222 COVID-19 vaccine. Germline CDR1 is SGHDN and CDR2 is FVKESK. V shed 3 bases and J shed 8 bases, with 17 bases lying between them. The CDR3 has 15 residues. Some clones are missing from TCRdb's copy, which holds only in-frame ones; the method was immunoSEQ multiplex PCR. The profile shows 65,000 to 90,000 clones, about 91% of them singletons. Regarding the study as a whole: Sampling that yielded the repertoires occurred only after the peak T cell response.

Of note for this clone: Its antigen remains unidentified.

The chain couples TRBV14 to TRBJ2-1; no clear D gene. The material was peripheral blood, obtained on day 0 of AZD1222 vaccination. This receptor was identified in an adult in good health. The DNA of the CDR3 is TGTGCCAGCAGCCAGTCCTTGGCAGGCATTTATGAGCAGTTCTTC. Protein product: CASSQSLAGIYEQFF.